What follows is one TCR beta chain and its context. Its antigen is undetermined. This specimen comes from a study of CD8+CD57+ T cells in acquired aplastic anemia. Study details: 3 to 4 ug was the average amount of DNA from sorted CD4+ and CD8+ cells.

Study outcomes and limitations: Overlap between patients and controls comprised roughly 28 CD8+ CDR3 sequences. The study found no significant CD8+ Simpson's diversity difference between patients and controls.

Both TCR beta VDJ combination and CDR3 sequence profiling were carried out. Genomic DNA was the template for this profiling. TCRdb called the reads again in MiXCR, with one record for every CDR3 protein. The data hold more than 250,000 distinct CDR3 sequences, with around 60% observed a single time. The V end was cut by 7 bases, the J end by 0 bases, with 14 bases between. Germline V gives CDR1 SGHRS, CDR2 YFSETQ. This CDR3 comprises 15 residues. The V and J genes are TRBV5-1 and TRBJ1-5, with D perhaps matching TRBD1 (5 bases). The TCR sequence derives from a human donor with severe aplastic anemia or a healthy control (not recorded which). Sequenced material: sorted CD4+, CD8+, or CD8+CD57+ T cells (not recorded which) from PBMCs. The CDR3 here is CASPLVQGSNQPQHF. The CDR3, as DNA: TGCGCCAGCCCCCTTGTTCAGGGTAGCAATCAGCCCCAGCATTTT.